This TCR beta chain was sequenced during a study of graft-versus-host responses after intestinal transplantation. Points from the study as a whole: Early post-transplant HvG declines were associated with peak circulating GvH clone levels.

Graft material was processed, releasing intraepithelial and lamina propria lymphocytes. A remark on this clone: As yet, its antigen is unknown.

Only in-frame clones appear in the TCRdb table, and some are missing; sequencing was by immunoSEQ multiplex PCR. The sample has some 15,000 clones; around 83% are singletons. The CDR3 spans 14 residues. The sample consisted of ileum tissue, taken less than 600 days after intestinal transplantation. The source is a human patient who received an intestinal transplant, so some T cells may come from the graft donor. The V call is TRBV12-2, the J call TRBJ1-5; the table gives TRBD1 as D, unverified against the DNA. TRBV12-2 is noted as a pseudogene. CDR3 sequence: CASSQKGQFQPQHF. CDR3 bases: TGTGCCAGCAGTCAAAAGGGACAGTTCCAGCCCCAGCATTTT.